The 18 T cell receptor beta chains listed next were all sequenced from one sample in a study of T cells after yellow fever vaccination. TCRdb recomputed calls from the 5' RACE reads with MiXCR, one row per CDR3 protein. In the table there are under 300,000 distinct CDR3 sequences, about 7% of which are singletons. The input for sequencing was CD4+ T cells sorted from PBMCs, taken 15 days after the yellow fever booster vaccination. Source of these receptors: a man aged 25 to 40 who received the YFV17D yellow fever vaccine.

The chain links TRBV7-8 to TRBJ1-1, with D perhaps TRBD1 (5 bases). This CDR3 spans 15 amino acids. The V gene's germline CDR1 is SGHVS and CDR2 FQNEAQ. V was trimmed by 5 bases and J by 2 bases, leaving 15 bases between them. The CDR3 reads CASSARAQANTEAFF. In nucleotides, the CDR3 is TGTGCCAGCAGCGCAAGGGCACAGGCTAACACTGAAGCTTTCTTT.

This clonotype was counted many times. The J gene is TRBJ2-7, the V gene TRBV29-1; 8 bases match TRBD1. Germline values: CDR1 SQVTM, CDR2 ANQGSEA. The trim removed 7 bases at V and 3 bases at J, leaving 8 bases unmatched. The CDR3 length is 13 residues. Here the CDR3 reads CSAKDRDDYEQYF. The CDR3 DNA sequence: TGCAGCGCCAAGGACAGGGACGACTACGAGCAGTACTTC.

This clonotype was detected only a few times. V and J are TRBV3-1 and TRBJ2-7; no reliable D call. The V end lost 5 bases, the J end lost 0 bases, and 11 bases lay between the germline ends. CDR1 is LGHDT and CDR2 is YNNKEL in the germline V gene (reference sequence). The CDR3 loop spans 14 amino acids. In DNA, the CDR3 is TGTGCCAGCAGCACCGCCAGTATCTCCTACGAGCAGTACTTC. Translated, it gives CASSTASISYEQYF.

The chain uses TRBV30 and TRBJ2-5; TRBD2 aligns across 7 bases. The germline gives CDR1 GTSNPN, CDR2 SVGIG (reference sequence). J lost 5 bases, V lost 6 bases, and 9 bases had no gene match. The CDR3 contains 13 residues. CDR3 protein: CACAGGGWETQYF. Here the CDR3 DNA reads TGTGCCTGTGCCGGCGGGGGATGGGAGACCCAGTACTTC.

A word on this clonotype: The conserved phenylalanine or tryptophan is not found at the CDR3 terminus, so this likely reflects a read error. The chain links TRBV3-1 to TRBJ2-3; no firm D call. The CDR3 consists of 14 residues. Germline V lookup: CDR1 LGHDT, CDR2 YNNKEL (reference sequence). The germline V and J ends were trimmed by 2 bases and 2 bases, with 8 bases remaining between them. The CDR3 DNA follows: TGTGCCAGCAGCCAACGACTCCTCACAGATACGCAGTATTAT. Its protein is CASSQRLLTDTQYY.

This clonotype appeared many times. This chain links TRBV18 with TRBJ2-1; 12 bases are a match to TRBD2. V gave up 2 bases and J gave up 9 bases; unmatched junction bases: 14. This CDR3 comprises 18 residues. Germline V gives CDR1 KGHSH, CDR2 LQKENI. The CDR3 nucleotides are TGTGCCAGCTCACCAGAGTTCGAGACTAGCGGGAGATCGGGTGAGCAGTTCTTC. This sequence encodes CASSPEFETSGRSGEQFF.

The chain carries TRBV7-8 and TRBJ1-6; D possibly corresponds to TRBD1 (5 bases). With 8 bases removed from V and 6 bases from J, the gap between germline ends came to 17 bases. Germline values: CDR1 SGHVS, CDR2 FQNEAQ. The CDR3 extends over 15 amino acids. In DNA form, the CDR3 reads TGTGCCAGCGCTCCGATTCGACAGCGTAATTCACCCCTCCACTTT. This encodes CASAPIRQRNSPLHF.

The rearrangement uses TRBV7-2 and TRBJ2-3, with 8 nucleotides matching TRBD2. V dropped 5 bases and J dropped 6; count of bases not matched to a gene: 10. The germline CDR1 and CDR2 sequences are SGHTA and FQGNSA. The CDR3 length is 15 residues. The CDR3: CASSPTSGLGDTQYF. The CDR3 DNA follows: TGTGCCAGCAGCCCAACTAGCGGTCTAGGGGATACGCAGTATTTT.

This clonotype came up a few times. The chain carries TRBV5-1 and TRBJ2-3; no firm D call. Trimming stripped 6 bases from V and 3 bases from J, with 5 bases between. The CDR3 sequence is 11 residues long. The germline V gene has CDR1 SGHRS and CDR2 YFSETQ. CDR3 DNA sequence: TGCGCCAGCATGAATACAGATACGCAGTATTTT. It yields the protein CASMNTDTQYF. The whole variable domain, remainder taken from reference TRBV5-1 and TRBJ2-3, is KAGVTQTPRYLIKTRGQQVTLSCSPISGHRSVSWYQQTPGQGLQFLFEYFSETQRNKGNFPGRFSGRQFSNSRSEMNVSTLELGDSALYLCASMNTDTQYFGPGTRLTVL.

Only a few counts were recorded for this clonotype. This chain connects TRBV4-3 to TRBJ1-5, with 7 nucleotides matching TRBD1. This CDR3 region has 14 residues. The ends lost 4 bases at V and 9 bases at J; junction bases unmatched: 9. The germline CDR1 and CDR2 sequences are LGHNA and YSLEER. The CDR3 reads CASSPDRVVPPQHF. The CDR3 DNA reads TGCGCCAGCAGCCCTGACAGGGTCGTTCCGCCCCAGCATTTT.

This clonotype showed up many times. The chain carries TRBV29-1 and TRBJ2-5; maybe TRBD1 (5 bases). Trimming left V 4 bases short and J 5 bases short, with 11 bases between. The CDR3 covers 12 residues. Germline lookup yields CDR1 SQVTM and CDR2 ANQGSEA. The CDR3 region is CSVGGRAETQYF. The CDR3 DNA sequence: TGCAGCGTTGGGGGCAGGGCGGAGACCCAGTACTTC. Full variable domain (outside the CDR3, taken from reference TRBV29-1 and TRBJ2-5): SAVISQKPSRDICQRGTSLTIQCQVDSQVTMMFWYRQQPGQSLTLIATANQGSEATYESGFVIDKFPISRPNLTFSTLTVSNMSPEDSSIYLCSVGGRAETQYFGPGTRLLVL.

This clonotype was found many times. The chain is built from TRBV10-1 and TRBJ2-2; D not certain. The CDR3 totals 14 residues. Trimming stripped 0 bases from V and 4 bases from J, with 6 bases between. CDR1 is WNHNN and CDR2 is SYGVQD in the germline V gene (reference sequence). The CDR3 DNA is TGCGCCAGCAGTGAGTCGGGTACCACCGGGGAGCTGTTTTTT. It translates to CASSESGTTGELFF.

V usage is TRBV14 and J usage is TRBJ2-1; 12 bases match TRBD2. The CDR3 is 21 amino acids. Trimming at V came to 4 bases and at J to 8 bases, leaving 24 bases not matched to a gene. The germline V gene has CDR1 SGHDN and CDR2 FVKESK. This CDR3 reads CASSLFTVSLAGGLWYDEQFF. In DNA, the CDR3 is TGTGCCAGCAGCCTCTTTACCGTTAGTCTAGCGGGAGGGCTTTGGTACGATGAGCAGTTCTTC.

This clonotype was detected only a few times. This chain connects TRBV29-1 to TRBJ2-1; D may be TRBD1 or TRBD2 (5 bases each). Germline V CDR1 and CDR2: SQVTM, ANQGSEA. CDR3 length: 14 amino acids. V dropped 4 bases and J dropped 10 bases, with 20 bases sitting between them. DNA of the CDR3: TGCAGCGTTGTAGTCGGGACCACCTTGGGGGAGCAGTTCTTC. This codes for CSVVVGTTLGEQFF.

The chain employs TRBV5-1 and TRBJ2-5; the match to TRBD2 covers 11 bases. The CDR3 covers 16 residues. The germline gives CDR1 SGHRS, CDR2 YFSETQ. The trim removed 6 bases at V and 5 bases at J, leaving 12 bases unmatched. The CDR3 reads CASTTLAVAGGETQYF. CDR3 nucleotide sequence: TGCGCCAGCACCACCCTTGCGGTAGCGGGAGGGGAGACCCAGTACTTC.

The chain couples TRBV6-1 to TRBJ1-5; the D is unclear. Looked up from germline, CDR1 is MNHNS and CDR2 is SASEGT. The CDR3 sequence is 13 residues long. Deletions cut 6 bases from V and 3 bases from J, with 9 bases between. CDR3 in DNA: TGTGCCAGCAGCCCCACCCTCAATCAGCCCCAGCATTTT. Its translation is CASSPTLNQPQHF.

This clonotype was seen many times. The chain combines TRBV20-1 with TRBJ2-1; 9 positions agree with TRBD1. Germline CDR1 DFQATT, CDR2 SNEGSKA (reference sequence). The CDR3 spans 16 residues. V dropped 0 bases and J dropped 7; count of bases not matched to a gene: 10. CDR3 bases: TGCAGTGCTAGAGATCACGGACAGGGGTATGGGAATGAGCAGTTCTTC. Its translation: CSARDHGQGYGNEQFF.

This clonotype was observed a handful of times. This CDR3 is CASSPDISSGTLHF. DNA for the CDR3: TGTGCCAGCAGCCCTGACATAAGCTCGGGGACCCTCCACTTT. The chain links TRBV7-9 to TRBJ1-6; D remains ambiguous. This CDR3 spans 14 amino acids. Per germline, CDR1 SEHNR and CDR2 FQNEAQ (reference sequence). V shed 5 bases and J shed 14 bases, with 19 bases lying between them.